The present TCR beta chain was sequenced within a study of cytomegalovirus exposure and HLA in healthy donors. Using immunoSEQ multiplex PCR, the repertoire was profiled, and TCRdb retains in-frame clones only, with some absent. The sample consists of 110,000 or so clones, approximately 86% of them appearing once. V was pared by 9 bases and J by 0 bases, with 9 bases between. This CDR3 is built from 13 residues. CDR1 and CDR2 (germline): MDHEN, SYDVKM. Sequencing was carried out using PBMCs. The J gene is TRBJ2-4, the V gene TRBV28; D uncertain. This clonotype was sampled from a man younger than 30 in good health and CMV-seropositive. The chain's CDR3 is CASLMRAKNIQYF. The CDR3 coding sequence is TGTGCCAGTTTAATGAGAGCCAAAAACATTCAGTACTTC. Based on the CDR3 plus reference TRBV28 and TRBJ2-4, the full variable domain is DVKVTQSSRYLVKRTGEKVFLECVQDMDHENMFWYRQDPGLGLRLIYFSYDVKMKEKGDIPEGYSVSREKKERFSLILESASTNQTSMYLCASLMRAKNIQYFGAGTRLSVL.